The entry that follows covers one T cell receptor (beta chain) sequence. Germline CDR1 and CDR2: MNHEY and SVGAGI. The germline V and J ends were trimmed by 6 bases and 0 bases, with 14 bases remaining between them. The CDR3 consists of 15 residues. Data came from immunoSEQ multiplex PCR; TCRdb stores just in-frame clones and leaves some out. This sample carries some 75,000 clones, roughly 90% of them seen once, and the ten largest clones take roughly 2.5%. The source of the sample is a study of blood T cell repertoires in COVID-19. The genes are TRBV6-5 and TRBJ1-2, with a tentative D call TRBD1 (6 bases). The TCR originated in a man between 65 and 85 years old with active or convalescent COVID-19. Sequenced material: peripheral blood. This CDR3 reads CASSLGQQANYGYTF. As DNA, the CDR3 is TGTGCCAGCAGCCTAGGACAGCAAGCTAACTATGGCTACACCTTC.